The 29 T cell receptor beta chains below come from one sample, sequenced in a study of blood T cell repertoires in COVID-19. Sequencing was performed with immunoSEQ multiplex PCR; in TCRdb, only in-frame clones are kept and a portion is missing. This table has about 170,000 clones, approximately 90% appearing once. The sample consisted of peripheral blood. The receptors here all came from a man aged 25-45 years with COVID-19, enrolled during active disease.

The chain links TRBV7-2 to TRBJ2-5; 10 positions match TRBD2. V trimming: 0 bases; J trimming: 4 bases; junction bases outside the gene matches: 8. This CDR3 contains 17 residues. The germline V gene has CDR1 SGHTA and CDR2 FQGNSA. The CDR3 DNA reads TGTGCCAGCAGCTTAGCGCTCCGTGGGACTAGCGTAGAGACCCAGTACTTC. Its protein is CASSLALRGTSVETQYF.

J is TRBJ1-2 and V is TRBV28, with D perhaps TRBD1 (5 bases). This CDR3 comprises 12 residues. Trimming removed 6 bases from V and 8 bases from J, with 13 bases in between. CDR1 and CDR2 (germline): MDHEN, SYDVKM. The DNA for the CDR3 is TGTGCCAGCAGCGGGACTGCGCAAGGCTACACCTTC. It encodes CASSGTAQGYTF.

This clone was detected only a few times. Other DNA sequences in this specimen translate into the identical CDR3. This chain connects TRBV27 to TRBJ2-1, with unresolved D. CDR3 length: 13 amino acids. Germline V CDR1 and CDR2: MNHEY, SMNVEV (reference sequence). V lost 2 bases, J lost 2 bases, and 4 bases lay in between. CDR3 in DNA: TGTGCCAGCAGTTTAGGAGCCTACAATGAGCAGTTCTTC. It encodes CASSLGAYNEQFF.

J is TRBJ2-7 and V is TRBV6-2 or TRBV6-3, with D possibly TRBD2 on 5 matching bases. The V gene's germline CDR1 is MNHEY and CDR2 SVGEGT. The CDR3 covers 12 residues. Trimming cost V 2 bases and J 7 bases, with 9 bases left between them. The CDR3 coding sequence is TGTGCCAGCAGTTACCTGAGGGAAGAGCAGTACTTC. Its translation: CASSYLREEQYF.

This chain joins TRBV12-5 and TRBJ1-2; D is unresolved. The CDR3 is 15 residues long. V lost 6 bases, J lost 1 base, and 15 bases lay in between. Germline values: CDR1 LGHNT, CDR2 FRNRAP. The CDR3 nucleotides read TGTGCTAGTGGACAGACAAGGATTGTTAACTATGGCTACACCTTC. It yields the protein CASGQTRIVNYGYTF.

The rearrangement joins TRBV30 to TRBJ1-5; 7 bases align to TRBD1. The germline gives CDR1 GTSNPN, CDR2 SVGIG (reference sequence). The V and J ends lost 1 base and 2 bases, in that order; junction bases with no gene match: 2. The CDR3 is 14 amino acids. Here the CDR3 DNA reads TGTGCCTGGAGTGATACAGGGGGCAATCAGCCCCAGCATTTT. This translates into CAWSDTGGNQPQHF.

The CDR3 reads CATSLDSGFERGVSSPGLAYEQYF. In DNA form, the CDR3 reads TGTGCCACCAGTCTGGATTCGGGGTTTGAACGAGGGGTATCATCCCCGGGACTAGCTTACGAGCAGTACTTC. The chain uses TRBV15 and TRBJ2-7, with 9 positions matching TRBD2. Trimming took 6 bases from V and 4 from J; bases not matched to a gene: 37. CDR3 length: 24 residues. The germline V gene has CDR1 LNHNV and CDR2 YYDKDF (reference sequence).

The chain employs TRBV6-6 and TRBJ1-1, with 8 positions matching TRBD1. The CDR3 has 15 amino acids. CDR1 MNHNY and CDR2 SVGAGI come from the germline V gene (reference sequence). Trimming removed 8 bases from V and 6 bases from J; junction bases left unmatched: 14. CDR3 in DNA: TGTGCCAGCCTTCCGGGACAGGTATTTGGGGCTGAAGCTTTCTTT. Translation gives CASLPGQVFGAEAFF.

This clone was recorded only once. The genes are TRBV5-6 and TRBJ2-1, with unresolved D. Per germline, CDR1 SGHDT and CDR2 YYEEEE. V gave up 1 base and J gave up 4 bases, with 6 bases separating them. The CDR3 runs 13 residues. CDR3 loop: CASSLWLYNEQFF. In nucleotides, the CDR3 is TGTGCCAGCAGCTTGTGGCTGTACAATGAGCAGTTCTTC.

J is TRBJ2-1 and V is TRBV27; TRBD2 matches 10 bases. This CDR3 is 16 amino acids long. From germline, CDR1 is MNHEY and CDR2 SMNVEV (reference sequence). J lost 4 bases, V lost 2 bases, and 5 bases had no gene match. CDR3 DNA sequence: TGTGCCAGCAGTTTACGGGGGACTAGCGTTTACAATGAGCAGTTCTTC. It translates to CASSLRGTSVYNEQFF.

The J gene is TRBJ1-5, the V gene TRBV5-8, with unresolved D. The CDR3 is 15 residues long. In germline, CDR1 is SGHTS, CDR2 YDEGEE. V lost 3 bases to trimming and J lost 2 bases, with 12 bases between them. The CDR3 DNA reads as TGTGCCAGCAGCTCCTACGCGGCGGGCAATCAGCCCCAGCATTTT. This gives the protein CASSSYAAGNQPQHF.

The CDR3 DNA reads as TGTGCCAGCAGTGAAGCTCTCCGGGACAGAGGGAACACCATATATTTT. Translated, it gives CASSEALRDRGNTIYF. The chain joins TRBV25-1 to TRBJ1-3, with TRBD1 matching over 7 bases. The CDR3 is made up of 16 amino acids. Germline V CDR1 and CDR2: MGHDK, SYGVNS. V trimming: 2 bases; J trimming: 7 bases; junction bases outside the gene matches: 11. Drawing the rest from reference TRBV25-1 and TRBJ1-3, the complete variable domain is EADIYQTPRYLVIGTGKKITLECSQTMGHDKMYWYQQDPGMELHLIHYSYGVNSTEKGDLSSESTVSRIRTEHFPLTLESARPSHTSQYLCASSEALRDRGNTIYFGEGSWLTVV.

This chain uses TRBV7-2 with TRBJ1-2, with D maybe TRBD1 (6 bases). CDR1 and CDR2 from the germline V gene are SGHTA and FQGNSA. The CDR3 covers 12 residues. Trimming stripped 5 bases from V and 5 bases from J, with 9 bases between. DNA for the CDR3: TGTGCCAGCAGCCTCCAGGGGTATGGCTACACCTTC. Protein product: CASSLQGYGYTF.

This chain links TRBV6-5 with TRBJ2-7; 10 positions agree with TRBD2. The V and J ends lost 0 bases and 2 bases, in that order; junction bases with no gene match: 1. Germline values: CDR1 MNHEY, CDR2 SVGAGI. The CDR3 runs 15 residues. CDR3 sequence reads: CASSYSSGGAYEQYF. DNA of the CDR3: TGTGCCAGCAGTTACTCGAGCGGGGGGGCCTACGAGCAGTACTTC.

The chain joins TRBV4-2 to TRBJ2-1, with D possibly TRBD2 on 5 matching bases. The CDR3 is 14 amino acids. The germline V and J ends were trimmed by 1 base and 4 bases, with 8 bases remaining between them. In germline, CDR1 is LGHNA, CDR2 YNFKEQ. Written as DNA, the CDR3 is TGTGCCAGCAGCCAAGGCGGAGGTTACAATGAGCAGTTCTTC. Amino acid sequence: CASSQGGGYNEQFF.

The rearrangement links TRBV6-5 to TRBJ1-6; tentatively, D is TRBD1 (6 bases). The length of the CDR3 is 13 residues. V lost 6 bases and J 9 bases, leaving 12 bases between the germline ends. CDR1 is MNHEY, CDR2 SVGAGI, per germline. For the CDR3, the DNA is TGTGCCAGCAGACTAGACAGGCTTTCACCCCTCCACTTT. Translating gives CASRLDRLSPLHF.

The gene calls are TRBV4-1 and TRBJ1-5; 7 positions agree with TRBD1. With V trimmed by 4 bases and J by 3 bases, 3 bases remained unmatched. CDR3 length equals 14 residues. Germline-derived CDR1 and CDR2 are MGHRA and YSYEKL. CDR3 residues: CASSPTGSNQPQHF. As DNA, the CDR3 is TGCGCCAGCAGCCCGACAGGGTCCAATCAGCCCCAGCATTTT.

This clone rates as medium-sized. Within the sample, other DNA sequences also encode this same CDR3. V is TRBV27 and J is TRBJ2-1; the match to TRBD2 covers 9 bases. Germline values: CDR1 MNHEY, CDR2 SMNVEV (reference sequence). The CDR3 is 14 residues long. V shed 3 bases, J shed 8 bases, and the junction held 5 bases outside the gene matches. This chain's CDR3 is CASSFRSGSDEQFF. In DNA, the CDR3 is TGTGCCAGCAGTTTCCGTAGCGGGAGTGATGAGCAGTTCTTC.

The chain combines TRBV5-5 with TRBJ2-7, with 10 bases identical to TRBD2. Looked up from germline, CDR1 is SGHKS and CDR2 is YYEKEE (reference sequence). V lost 3 bases, J lost 0 bases, and 9 bases stayed unmatched. The CDR3 is 17 residues long. The CDR3 nucleotides are TGTGCCAGCAGCTATCGACTAGCGGGCCAGCGCTCCTACGAGCAGTACTTC. It specifies CASSYRLAGQRSYEQYF.

This clone came up once. The genes are TRBV7-3 and TRBJ1-2; tentatively, D is TRBD1 (6 bases). Per germline, CDR1 SGHTA and CDR2 FQGTGA. This CDR3 contains 15 residues. V lost 5 bases and J lost 3, with 16 bases in between. CDR3 loop: CASSPRPGTHYGYTF. The CDR3 region has the DNA TGTGCCAGCAGCCCCAGACCCGGGACACACTATGGCTACACCTTC.

V is TRBV30 and J is TRBJ2-7; D remains unclear. Germline V lookup: CDR1 GTSNPN, CDR2 SVGIG (reference sequence). V was trimmed by 1 base and J by 2 bases, leaving 3 bases between them. This CDR3 contains 11 residues. CDR3 coding DNA: TGTGCCTGGAGTGGTACCTACGAGCAGTACTTC. It translates to CAWSGTYEQYF.

The rearrangement joins TRBV5-4 to TRBJ2-3; D perhaps matches TRBD2 (5 bases). CDR1 is SGHNT and CDR2 is YYREEE in the germline V gene (reference sequence). V was cut by 3 bases and J by 5 bases, with 16 bases left in between. The CDR3 spans 15 residues. This CDR3 is CASSSPASRGDTQYF. The CDR3 bases are TGTGCCAGCAGCTCCCCCGCGAGCCGGGGAGATACGCAGTATTTT.

This chain connects TRBV27 to TRBJ2-7; TRBD1 might be the D (5 bases). The CDR3 contains 14 residues. The V gene lost 5 bases and the J gene lost 0 bases, with 11 bases spanning the gap. Germline CDR1 is MNHEY and CDR2 is SMNVEV (reference sequence). The CDR3 loop is CASSLDTSSYEQYF. The CDR3 nucleotides read TGTGCCAGCAGTCTGGACACCAGCTCCTACGAGCAGTACTTC.

The sample holds a few counts of this clone. V gene TRBV29-1 combines with J gene TRBJ1-4, with 9 bases matching TRBD1. V shed 7 bases, J shed 11 bases, and the junction held 5 bases outside the gene matches. Germline V gene sequence: CDR1 SQVTM, CDR2 ANQGSEA. There are 11 residues in the CDR3. The CDR3 DNA reads TGCAGCGGACAGGGGGAGGGGAAACTGTTTTTT. Translation: CSGQGEGKLFF.

The chain uses TRBV11-2 and TRBJ1-2, with unresolved D. This CDR3 has 11 amino acids. V was trimmed by 3 bases and J by 5 bases, leaving 4 bases between them. Germline loops: CDR1 SGHAT, CDR2 FQNNGV. The DNA for the CDR3 is TGTGCCAGCAGCTTTAGATATGGCTACACCTTC. Its translation is CASSFRYGYTF. The full variable domain, its missing parts supplied by reference TRBV11-2 and TRBJ1-2, is EAGVAQSPRYKIIEKRQSVAFWCNPISGHATLYWYQQILGQGPKLLIQFQNNGVVDDSQLPKDRFSAERLKGVDSTLKIQPAKLEDSAVYLCASSFRYGYTFGSGTRLTVV.

The chain joins TRBV7-2 to TRBJ2-2, with D possibly matching TRBD2 (5 bases). Germline V gene lookup returns CDR1 SGHTA and CDR2 FQGNSA. The CDR3 is 15 amino acids. Deletions cut 11 bases from V and 0 bases from J, with 16 bases between. CDR3 sequence reads: CASCVQRTNTGELFF. The CDR3 DNA follows: TGTGCCTCGTGCGTCCAGCGGACGAACACCGGGGAGCTGTTTTTT.

This chain joins TRBV4-2 and TRBJ2-5, with TRBD1 matching 7 bases. V gave up 1 base and J gave up 0 bases; unmatched junction bases: 8. Germline V gene data show CDR1 as LGHNA and CDR2 as YNFKEQ. The CDR3 totals 17 residues. The CDR3 DNA sequence: TGTGCCAGCAGCCAAGTTTCCGCCGGGACAGACCAAGAGACCCAGTACTTC. As protein: CASSQVSAGTDQETQYF.

The chain employs TRBV15 and TRBJ1-1; TRBD1 matches 10 bases. V lost 5 bases, J lost 1 base, and 4 bases stayed unmatched. CDR1 LNHNV and CDR2 YYDKDF come from the germline V gene (reference sequence). This CDR3 has 15 residues. CDR3 sequence: CATSGWTGGNTEAFF. Here the CDR3 DNA reads TGTGCCACCAGCGGATGGACAGGGGGGAACACTGAAGCTTTCTTT.

V usage is TRBV24-1 and J usage is TRBJ2-1; D may be TRBD2 (5 bases). Germline assignment: CDR1 KGHDR and CDR2 SFDVKD. The germline V and J ends were trimmed by 0 bases and 7 bases, with 15 bases remaining between them. This CDR3 region has 16 residues. CDR3 nucleotide sequence: TGTGCCACCAGTGATTTGACGGGGAGTGGAGCGAATGAGCAGTTCTTC. It specifies CATSDLTGSGANEQFF.